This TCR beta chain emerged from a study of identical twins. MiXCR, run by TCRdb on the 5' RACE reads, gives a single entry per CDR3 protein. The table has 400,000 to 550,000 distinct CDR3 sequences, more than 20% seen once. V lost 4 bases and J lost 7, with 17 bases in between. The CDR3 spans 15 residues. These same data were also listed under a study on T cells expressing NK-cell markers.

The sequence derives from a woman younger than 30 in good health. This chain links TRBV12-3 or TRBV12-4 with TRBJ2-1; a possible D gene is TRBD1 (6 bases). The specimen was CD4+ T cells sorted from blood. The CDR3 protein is CASSSSWGPNNEQFF. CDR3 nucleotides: TGTGCCAGCAGTTCCTCGTGGGGGCCGAATAATGAGCAGTTCTTC.